This record concerns one T cell receptor (beta chain) sequence. Its antigen is unknown. This sample was taken from a study of T cells in Graves' hyperthyroidism and ophthalmopathy. Study-wide results and limits: Stable hyperthyroidism and ophthalmopathy were separated using 13 V-J signatures. Most thyroid clonotypes expanded above 0.001 appeared in blood too.

In germline, CDR1 is SQVTM, CDR2 ANQGSEA. The CDR3 contains 13 residues. Trimming left V 2 bases short and J 4 bases short, with 11 bases between. TCR beta CDR3 sequences were amplified from RNA transcripts. RT-PCR in the first round (using the HTBI primer set) targeted the TCR CDR3. MiXCR was run by TCRdb on the multiplex PCR reads, yielding one entry per CDR3 protein. The table has about 740,000 distinct CDR3 sequences, approximately 14% seen once. This receptor was obtained from a woman aged 18-30 years with Graves' hyperthyroidism. The material sequenced was blood. The chain joins TRBV29-1 to TRBJ1-2, with D tentatively TRBD1 (5 bases). The CDR3 DNA sequence: TGCAGCGTTGAAAGGGGATCTTTCTATGGCTACACCTTC. Translated, it gives CSVERGSFYGYTF.